This TCR beta chain emerged from a study of blood T cells in healthy people across ages. Overall study results and limits: Higher diversity, along with more naive CD4+ cells, distinguished long-lived donors from aged donors.

The CDR3 sequence is 17 residues long. V shed 2 bases and J shed 4 bases, with 20 bases lying between them. The germline CDR1 and CDR2 sequences are ENHRY and SYGVKD. The use of a sample-barcoded 5' primer and a J-beta primer mix characterized a second PCR of roughly 6 to 11 cycles. TCRdb used MiXCR to reprocess the 5' RACE reads, holding one entry per CDR3 protein. In the table there are more than 800,000 distinct CDR3 sequences, around 28% of which are singletons. As for this clonotype: Its antigen remains unidentified.

The J gene is TRBJ2-5, the V gene TRBV10-3, with D possibly matching TRBD2 (5 bases). The specimen was blood. This clonotype originated in a woman of 80 years or more in good health. The CDR3 protein is CAISEPAQTGTRETQYF. The CDR3, as DNA: TGTGCCATCAGTGAGCCGGCTCAGACTGGTACTAGAGAGACCCAGTACTTC.